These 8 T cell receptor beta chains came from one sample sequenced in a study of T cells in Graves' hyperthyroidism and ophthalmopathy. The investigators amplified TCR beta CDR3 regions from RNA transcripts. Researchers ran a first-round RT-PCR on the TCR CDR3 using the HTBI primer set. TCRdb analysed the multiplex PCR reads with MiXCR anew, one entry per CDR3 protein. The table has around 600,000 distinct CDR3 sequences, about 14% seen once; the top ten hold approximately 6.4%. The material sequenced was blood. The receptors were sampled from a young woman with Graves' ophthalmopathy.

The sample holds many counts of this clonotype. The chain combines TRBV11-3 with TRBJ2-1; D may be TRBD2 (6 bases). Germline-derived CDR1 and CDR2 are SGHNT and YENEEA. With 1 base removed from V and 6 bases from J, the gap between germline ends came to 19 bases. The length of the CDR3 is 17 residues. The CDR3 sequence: CASSLVGVGGFGNEQFF. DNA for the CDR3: TGTGCCAGCAGCTTAGTCGGGGTGGGGGGATTTGGCAATGAGCAGTTCTTC.

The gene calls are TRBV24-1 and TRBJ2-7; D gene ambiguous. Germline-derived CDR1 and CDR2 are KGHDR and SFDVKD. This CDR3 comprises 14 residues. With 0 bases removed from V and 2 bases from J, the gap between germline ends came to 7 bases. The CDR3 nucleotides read TGTGCCACCAGTGATTTGCGGGCCCCCTACGAGCAGTACTTC. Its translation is CATSDLRAPYEQYF.

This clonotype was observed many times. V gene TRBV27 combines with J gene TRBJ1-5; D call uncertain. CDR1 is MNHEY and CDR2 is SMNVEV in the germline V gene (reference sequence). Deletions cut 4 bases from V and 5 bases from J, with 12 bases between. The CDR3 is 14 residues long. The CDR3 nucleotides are TGTGCCAGCAGTTCCTGGGGTCCGGATCAGCCCCAGCATTTT. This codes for CASSSWGPDQPQHF.

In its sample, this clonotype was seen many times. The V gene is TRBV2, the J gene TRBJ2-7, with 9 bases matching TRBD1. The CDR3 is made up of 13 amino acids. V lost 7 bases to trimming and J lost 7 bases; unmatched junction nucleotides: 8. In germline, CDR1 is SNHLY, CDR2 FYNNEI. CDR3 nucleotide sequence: TGTGCCAGCATTCCGGACAGGGGTAAGGAGCAGTACTTC. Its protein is CASIPDRGKEQYF. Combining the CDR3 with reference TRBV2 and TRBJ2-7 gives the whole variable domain EPEVTQTPSHQVTQMGQEVILRCVPISNHLYFYWYRQILGQKVEFLVSFYNNEISEKSEIFDDQFSVERPDGSNFTLKIRSTKLEDSAMYFCASIPDRGKEQYFGPGTRLTVT.

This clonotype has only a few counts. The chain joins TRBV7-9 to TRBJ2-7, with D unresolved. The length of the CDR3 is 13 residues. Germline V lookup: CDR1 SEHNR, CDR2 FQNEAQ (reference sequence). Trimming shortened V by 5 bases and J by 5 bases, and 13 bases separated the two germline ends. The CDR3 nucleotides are TGTGCCAGCAGCCTATGGGGTTCAGACGAGCAGTACTTC. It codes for CASSLWGSDEQYF.

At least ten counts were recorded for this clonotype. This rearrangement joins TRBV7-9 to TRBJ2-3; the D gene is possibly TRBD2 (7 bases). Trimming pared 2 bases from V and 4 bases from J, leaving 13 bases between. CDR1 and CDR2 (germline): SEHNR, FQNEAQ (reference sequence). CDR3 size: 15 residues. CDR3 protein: CASSLMGEGADTQYF. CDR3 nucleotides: TGTGCCAGCAGCTTAATGGGGGAGGGGGCAGATACGCAGTATTTT.

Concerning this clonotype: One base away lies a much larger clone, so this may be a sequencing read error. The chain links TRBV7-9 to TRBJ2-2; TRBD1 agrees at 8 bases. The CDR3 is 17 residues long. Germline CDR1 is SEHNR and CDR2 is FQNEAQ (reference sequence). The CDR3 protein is CASTYSRTGTYTRELFF. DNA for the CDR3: TGTGCCAGCACCTATTCACGGACAGGGACTTACACCAGGGAGCTGTTTTTT. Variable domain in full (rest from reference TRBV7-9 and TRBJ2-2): DTGVSQNPRHKITKRGQNVTFRCDPISEHNRLYWYRQTLGQGPEFLTYFQNEAQLEKSRLLSDRFSAERPKGSFSTLEIQRTEQGDSAMYLCASTYSRTGTYTRELFFGEGSRLTVL.

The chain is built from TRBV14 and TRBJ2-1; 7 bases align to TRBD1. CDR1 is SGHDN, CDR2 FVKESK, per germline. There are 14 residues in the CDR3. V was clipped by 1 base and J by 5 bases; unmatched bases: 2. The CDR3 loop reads CASSQGQGHNEQFF. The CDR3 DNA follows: TGTGCCAGCAGCCAAGGACAGGGCCACAATGAGCAGTTCTTC. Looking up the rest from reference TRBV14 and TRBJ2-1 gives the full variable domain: EAGVTQFPSHSVIEKGQTVTLRCDPISGHDNLYWYRRVMGKEIKFLLHFVKESKQDESGMPNNRFLAERTGGTYSTLKVQPAELEDSGVYFCASSQGQGHNEQFFGPGTRLTVL.